These 11 T cell receptor beta chains originate from one sample sequenced in a study of cytomegalovirus exposure and HLA in healthy donors. The PCR ran on 60 Vbeta and 13 Jbeta primers. The assay was immunoSEQ multiplex PCR, and TCRdb's table has in-frame clones only and misses some. The table lists 100,000 to 150,000 clones, roughly three fifths of them singletons. Sequenced: PBMCs. The source is a woman aged 40 to 50 in good health and CMV-seronegative.

The CDR3 loop reads CASSIDRGREAFF. Here the CDR3 DNA reads TGTGCCAGCAGCATCGACAGGGGGAGGGAAGCTTTCTTT. V is TRBV7-2 and J is TRBJ1-1; 9 bases are a match to TRBD1. CDR1 is SGHTA and CDR2 is FQGNSA in the germline V gene. Trimming took 5 bases from V and 8 from J; bases not matched to a gene: 6. CDR3 length: 13 amino acids.

This sequence joins TRBV7-3 and TRBJ2-1; TRBD2 agrees at 12 bases. Trimming took 1 base from V and 9 from J; bases not matched to a gene: 7. This CDR3 is 16 amino acids long. CDR1 SGHTA and CDR2 FQGTGA come from the germline V gene. This CDR3 is CASSLIPSGGAVEQFF. In nucleotides, the CDR3 is TGTGCCAGCAGCTTAATCCCTAGCGGGGGGGCCGTTGAGCAGTTCTTC.

CDR3 residues: CASRVGDSGGPNEQFF. CDR3 nucleotide sequence: TGTGCCAGCAGGGTTGGTGATAGCGGGGGGCCAAATGAGCAGTTCTTC. The chain combines TRBV2 with TRBJ2-1; 10 bases are shared with TRBD2. V dropped 6 bases and J dropped 7; count of bases not matched to a gene: 12. The length of the CDR3 is 16 residues. Germline V gene data show CDR1 as SNHLY and CDR2 as FYNNEI.

The V and J genes are TRBV2 and TRBJ1-2; tentative D call: TRBD1 (6 bases). Germline CDR1 SNHLY, CDR2 FYNNEI. CDR3 length: 13 amino acids. V lost 1 base to trimming and J lost 8 bases, with 11 bases between them. CDR3 DNA: TGTGCCAGCAGTGAAGGGGGGGGCTCCGGCTACACCTTC. Translating it yields CASSEGGGSGYTF.

This clone has just one count. Other DNA variants within this sample encode the same CDR3. J is TRBJ1-6 and V is TRBV6-5; D is perhaps TRBD1 (5 bases). This CDR3 spans 16 amino acids. V lost 4 bases, J lost 7 bases, and 17 bases lay in between. Germline CDR1 reads MNHEY; CDR2 reads SVGAGI. CDR3 sequence (DNA): TGTGCCAGCAGTTCTACAGGCTCCTTAATAAATTCACCCCTCCACTTT. It is translated as CASSSTGSLINSPLHF.

The chain carries TRBV10-2 and TRBJ1-5; 11 nucleotides align to TRBD1. J gave up 3 bases and V 6 bases, and 1 base lay outside the gene matches. The germline V gene encodes CDR1 WSHSY and CDR2 SAAADI. The CDR3 is 14 residues long. The CDR3 protein is CASRGQGDNQPQHF. The CDR3 nucleotides are TGCGCCAGCAGGGGACAGGGGGACAATCAGCCCCAGCATTTT.

V gene TRBV28 combines with J gene TRBJ2-7; 7 positions agree with TRBD1. J gave up 5 bases and V 3 bases, and 7 bases lay outside the gene matches. This CDR3 is 14 amino acids long. Germline assignment: CDR1 MDHEN and CDR2 SYDVKM. CDR3 nucleotide sequence: TGTGCCAGCAGTTTGCGCGCAACAGGGGACGAGCAGTACTTC. Its translation is CASSLRATGDEQYF.

The chain has TRBV4-2 and TRBJ1-5; D remains unclear. From germline, CDR1 is LGHNA and CDR2 YNFKEQ. CDR3 size: 16 residues. Trimming pared 0 bases from V and 0 bases from J, leaving 9 bases between. CDR3 in DNA: TGTGCCAGCAGCCAAGATAACGAGCATAGCAATCAGCCCCAGCATTTT. Amino acid sequence: CASSQDNEHSNQPQHF.

In this sample, this clone turned up once. V usage is TRBV7-9 and J usage is TRBJ2-5; 8 bases map to TRBD1. The closer fit of TRBJ2-7 to the DNA end suggests the J call may be wrong. The CDR3 has 16 residues. Germline lookup yields CDR1 SEHNR and CDR2 FQNEAQ (reference sequence). The CDR3 region has the DNA TGTGCCAGCAGCCCACGCGGGACAGGCGGAACCTACGAGCAGTACTTC. Its protein product is CASSPRGTGGTYEQYF.

The chain uses TRBV27 and TRBJ2-7; 7 bases agree with TRBD1. J was trimmed by 2 bases and V by 10 bases; bases with no gene match: 11. This CDR3 is 14 amino acids long. The germline CDR1 and CDR2 sequences are MNHEY and SMNVEV (reference sequence). The CDR3 protein is CATNQGTEAYEQYF. Written as DNA, the CDR3 is TGTGCCACCAATCAAGGGACAGAGGCCTACGAGCAGTACTTC.

The chain is built from TRBV6-1 and TRBJ2-3; 7 bases align to TRBD2. The CDR3 extends over 14 amino acids. CDR1 is MNHNS and CDR2 is SASEGT in the germline V gene. V lost 5 bases and J lost 1; bases outside the gene matches: 3. The CDR3 loop is CASSPGGGTDTQYF. CDR3 nucleotide sequence: TGTGCCAGCAGTCCGGGGGGTGGCACAGATACGCAGTATTTT.